These 7 T cell receptor beta chains were all obtained from the same sample, sequenced in a study of T-cell reconstitution after alpha-beta-depleted transplantation in children. The TCRbeta library incorporated unique molecular identifiers. TCRdb redid the calling of the PCR reads with MiXCR, one entry per CDR3 protein. The table records 190,000 or so distinct CDR3 sequences, 6.5% to 7.5% of them present only once. This material consisted of PBMCs from the stem cell graft donor, taken from the stem cell graft. The source is a human donor who donated a stem cell graft to a child with Wiskott-Aldrich syndrome.

This clonotype was detected many times. The genes are TRBV20-1 and TRBJ1-1; D possibly corresponds to TRBD1 (6 bases). V was clipped by 5 bases and J by 1 base, with 17 bases between them. The germline V gene encodes CDR1 DFQATT and CDR2 SNEGSKA (reference sequence). The CDR3 extends over 15 amino acids. The CDR3 reads CSAYKLGQKNTEAFF. DNA for the CDR3: TGCAGTGCTTACAAATTAGGACAGAAGAACACTGAAGCTTTCTTT.

The table lists this clonotype with many counts. The CDR3 sequence: CASSNGQGSYEQYF. The CDR3 DNA follows: TGTGCCAGCTCAAACGGACAGGGGTCCTACGAGCAGTACTTC. The chain joins TRBV18 to TRBJ2-7; 9 bases map to TRBD1. Germline values: CDR1 KGHSH, CDR2 LQKENI. CDR3 length equals 14 residues. Trimming removed 5 bases from V and 1 base from J; junction bases left unmatched: 3.

The gene calls are TRBV11-2 and TRBJ2-7, with D maybe TRBD1 (6 bases). V lost 5 bases to trimming and J lost 4 bases, with 9 bases between them. From germline, CDR1 is SGHAT and CDR2 FQNNGV. This CDR3 has 12 amino acids. DNA for the CDR3: TGTGCCAGCAGCAACCAGGGGTACGAGCAGTACTTC. Translating gives CASSNQGYEQYF.

This clonotype was detected only once. The chain is built from TRBV19 and TRBJ2-4; D is uncertain. V lost 7 bases and J 0 bases, leaving 7 bases between the germline ends. Germline V gene data show CDR1 as LNHDA and CDR2 as SQIVND (reference sequence). This CDR3 has 13 amino acids. The CDR3 protein is CASKGLAKNIQYF. CDR3 nucleotide sequence: TGTGCCAGTAAAGGGTTAGCCAAAAACATTCAGTACTTC.

The CDR3 sequence: CATSDPGTNYNEQFF. The CDR3 DNA sequence: TGTGCCACCAGTGATCCAGGGACAAATTACAATGAGCAGTTCTTC. The chain links TRBV24-1 to TRBJ2-1; the D gene is possibly TRBD1 (6 bases). V gave up 3 bases and J gave up 4 bases, with 12 bases separating them. This CDR3 has 15 amino acids. Germline CDR1 reads KGHDR; CDR2 reads SFDVKD.

The chain joins TRBV2 to TRBJ2-5; D could derive from TRBD1 or TRBD2 (5 bases each). Deletions cut 4 bases from V and 8 bases from J, with 17 bases between. CDR3 length: 14 amino acids. The germline gives CDR1 SNHLY, CDR2 FYNNEI. For the CDR3, the DNA is TGTGCCAGCAGTGGGGGGACGCGCCGGGGAACCCAGTACTTC. Its translation: CASSGGTRRGTQYF.

This clonotype has just a few counts. The V call is TRBV5-1, the J call TRBJ2-5, with TRBD2 matching over 15 bases. J was trimmed by 2 bases and V by 1 base; bases with no gene match: 15. The CDR3 has 21 amino acids. Germline V gene sequence: CDR1 SGHRS, CDR2 YFSETQ. Written as DNA, the CDR3 is TGCGCCAGCAGCTTGACGGTACAAAGACCGGGACTAGCGGGGGGTCAAGAGACCCAGTACTTC. This translates into CASSLTVQRPGLAGGQETQYF. Full variable domain (missing parts from reference TRBV5-1 and TRBJ2-5): KAGVTQTPRYLIKTRGQQVTLSCSPISGHRSVSWYQQTPGQGLQFLFEYFSETQRNKGNFPGRFSGRQFSNSRSEMNVSTLELGDSALYLCASSLTVQRPGLAGGQETQYFGPGTRLLVL.